The 15 T cell receptor beta chains below come from one sample, sequenced in a study of naive CD8 T cells in extremely preterm neonates. Clones were read by immunoSEQ multiplex PCR, and TCRdb kept only the in-frame ones, dropping some. This table holds some 5,900 clones, 98% found once. Sequencing input: naive CD8+ T cells from blood. These receptors originate from a human donor in good health.

The V call is TRBV6-6, the J call TRBJ2-7, with TRBD2 matching 10 bases. Germline-derived CDR1 and CDR2 are MNHNY and SVGAGI (reference sequence). The CDR3 runs to 12 residues. The V gene end was trimmed by 10 bases and the J gene end by 3 bases; junction bases not matched to a gene: 3. The CDR3 sequence: CATWTSGYEQYF. As DNA, the CDR3 is TGTGCCACCTGGACTAGCGGCTACGAGCAGTACTTC.

V and J are TRBV15 and TRBJ2-5; D call uncertain. Trimming stripped 1 base from V and 2 bases from J, with 8 bases between. Germline CDR1 is LNHNV and CDR2 is YYDKDF (reference sequence). This CDR3 has 14 amino acids. The CDR3 region is CATSRGSVQETQYF. The CDR3 DNA follows: TGTGCCACCAGCAGAGGTTCCGTTCAAGAGACCCAGTACTTC.

This sequence joins TRBV19 and TRBJ1-1; weak D call: TRBD1 (6 bases). V dropped 6 bases and J dropped 3 bases, with 17 bases sitting between them. CDR1 is LNHDA and CDR2 is SQIVND in the germline V gene (reference sequence). CDR3 length: 15 amino acids. As DNA, the CDR3 is TGTGCCAGTAGAACCTCGGTGGGGGCCCACACTGAAGCTTTCTTT. It specifies CASRTSVGAHTEAFF.

The chain has TRBV10-3 and TRBJ1-5, with D possibly matching TRBD1 (6 bases). Germline-derived CDR1 and CDR2 are ENHRY and SYGVKD. This CDR3 has 15 amino acids. Trimming removed 2 bases at V and 2 bases at J, with 10 bases between. CDR3 DNA sequence: TGTGCCATCAGTGAGCAACAGGGCGGCAATCAGCCCCAGCATTTT. Translating it yields CAISEQQGGNQPQHF.

The chain recombines TRBV28 with TRBJ2-3; 10 bases are shared with TRBD1. The germline CDR1 and CDR2 sequences are MDHEN and SYDVKM. The CDR3 runs to 16 residues. V dropped 4 bases and J dropped 2; count of bases not matched to a gene: 6. CDR3 residues: CASSSTDRGLTDTQYF. The CDR3 DNA reads as TGTGCCAGCAGTTCCACTGACAGGGGGCTCACAGATACGCAGTATTTT.

The V and J genes are TRBV9 and TRBJ2-7; 8 positions agree with TRBD1. With V trimmed by 2 bases and J by 2 bases, 3 bases remained unmatched. This CDR3 is built from 14 residues. Per germline, CDR1 SGDLS and CDR2 YYNGEE. CDR3 protein: CASSVKDRAYEQYF. The CDR3 region has the DNA TGTGCCAGCAGCGTTAAGGACAGGGCCTACGAGCAGTACTTC.

V usage is TRBV6-6 and J usage is TRBJ1-2; D gene ambiguous. The germline CDR1 and CDR2 sequences are MNHNY and SVGAGI (reference sequence). The CDR3 covers 12 residues. V dropped 0 bases and J dropped 8 bases, with 7 bases sitting between them. This CDR3 is CASSYSREGYTF. The CDR3 DNA is TGTGCCAGCAGTTACTCGCGGGAGGGCTACACCTTC.

This chain connects TRBV28 to TRBJ1-2; TRBD1 agrees at 9 bases. The V gene's germline CDR1 is MDHEN and CDR2 SYDVKM. V lost 6 bases, J lost 2 bases, and 13 bases stayed unmatched. The CDR3 length is 17 residues. CDR3 amino acids: CASSLLVGQGPNYGYTF. DNA for the CDR3: TGTGCCAGCAGCTTACTGGTGGGACAGGGCCCCAACTATGGCTACACCTTC.

V and J are TRBV4-1 and TRBJ2-1; 13 bases map to TRBD2. V trimming: 4 bases; J trimming: 4 bases; junction bases outside the gene matches: 1. The CDR3 contains 15 residues. Germline CDR1 reads MGHRA; CDR2 reads YSYEKL. In nucleotides, the CDR3 is TGCGCCAGCAGCCCGGGACTAGCGGGGTACAATGAGCAGTTCTTC. It specifies CASSPGLAGYNEQFF.

This rearrangement joins TRBV27 to TRBJ1-1, with D possibly TRBD1 on 5 matching bases. CDR3 length: 13 amino acids. The ends were cut back, 6 bases at V and 1 base at J, with 9 bases in the middle. Germline assignment: CDR1 MNHEY and CDR2 SMNVEV (reference sequence). CDR3 DNA: TGTGCCAGCAGGGACAACTGGAACACTGAAGCTTTCTTT. Residues: CASRDNWNTEAFF.

The chain uses TRBV25-1 and TRBJ2-5; D not resolved. Germline CDR1 and CDR2: MGHDK and SYGVNS. This CDR3 is 10 amino acids long. V lost 4 bases and J lost 13, with 10 bases in between. In nucleotides, the CDR3 is TGTGCCAGCAGTGGCCCTAGTATGTACTTC. As protein: CASSGPSMYF.

This rearrangement joins TRBV2 to TRBJ1-4, with D possibly TRBD1 on 6 matching bases. CDR3 length: 13 residues. Germline-derived CDR1 and CDR2 are SNHLY and FYNNEI. V was clipped by 8 bases and J by 7 bases, with 14 bases between them. The CDR3, as DNA: TGTGCCAGCTGGCTGGGGGCGGTTGAAAAACTGTTTTTT. Its protein product is CASWLGAVEKLFF.

The chain is built from TRBV28 and TRBJ2-3; D is possibly TRBD2 (5 bases). The germline V gene has CDR1 MDHEN and CDR2 SYDVKM. The V gene lost 2 bases and the J gene lost 1 base, with 13 bases spanning the gap. CDR3 length: 16 residues. CDR3 sequence (DNA): TGTGCCAGCAGTTTAGTGGACTCCTGGGGCACAGATACGCAGTATTTT. Translation gives CASSLVDSWGTDTQYF. The full variable domain, with the rest looked up from reference TRBV28 and TRBJ2-3, is DVKVTQSSRYLVKRTGEKVFLECVQDMDHENMFWYRQDPGLGLRLIYFSYDVKMKEKGDIPEGYSVSREKKERFSLILESASTNQTSMYLCASSLVDSWGTDTQYFGPGTRLTVL.

This clone has a single count. V is TRBV5-6 and J is TRBJ2-5; TRBD1 might be the D (5 bases). Germline CDR1 SGHDT, CDR2 YYEEEE. The CDR3 has 15 amino acids. The germline V and J ends were trimmed by 0 bases and 7 bases, with 16 bases remaining between them. The CDR3 DNA is TGTGCCAGCAGCTTGGAGACAGACGGAAAGGGGACCCAGTACTTC. Amino acid sequence: CASSLETDGKGTQYF. Together with reference TRBV5-6 and TRBJ2-5, the CDR3 gives the full variable domain: DAGVTQSPTHLIKTRGQQVTLRCSPKSGHDTVSWYQQALGQGPQFIFQYYEEEERQRGNFPDRFSGHQFPNYSSELNVNALLLGDSALYLCASSLETDGKGTQYFGPGTRLLVL.

This clone was counted a single time. The chain carries TRBV30 and TRBJ1-1; 10 bases are a match to TRBD1. Germline CDR1 and CDR2: GTSNPN and SVGIG (reference sequence). The CDR3 is 13 residues long. Germline trimming cut 5 bases from V and 4 bases from J; bases unmatched to any gene: 4. The CDR3 DNA is TGTGCCTGGTTAAGGACAGGGGGCACTGAAGCTTTCTTT. It translates to CAWLRTGGTEAFF.